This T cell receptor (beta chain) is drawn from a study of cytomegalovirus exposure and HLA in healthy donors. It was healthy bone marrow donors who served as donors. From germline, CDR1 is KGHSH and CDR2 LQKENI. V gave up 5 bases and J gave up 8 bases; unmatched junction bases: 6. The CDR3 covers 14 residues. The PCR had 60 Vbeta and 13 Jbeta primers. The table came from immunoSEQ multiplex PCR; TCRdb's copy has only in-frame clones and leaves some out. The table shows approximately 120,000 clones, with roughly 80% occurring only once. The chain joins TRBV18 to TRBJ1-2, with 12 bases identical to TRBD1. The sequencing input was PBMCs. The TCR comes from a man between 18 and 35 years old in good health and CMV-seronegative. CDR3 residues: CASSSGQGAVGYTF. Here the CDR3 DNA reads TGTGCCAGCTCATCGGGACAGGGGGCCGTGGGCTACACCTTC. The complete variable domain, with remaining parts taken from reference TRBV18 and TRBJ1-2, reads NAGVMQNPRHLVRRRGQEARLRCSPMKGHSHVYWYRQLPEEGLKFMVYLQKENIIDESGMPKERFSAEFPKEGPSILRIQQVVRGDSAAYFCASSSGQGAVGYTFGSGTRLTVV.